A selection of T cell receptor beta chains follows, all from one sample in a study of CD8+ T cells in alopecia areata. Assay used: immunoSEQ multiplex PCR; TCRdb lists only in-frame clones, some missing. The data contain about 140,000 clones, approximately 86% of them seen just once; the ten biggest clones take up about 12%. Material: CD8+ T cells sorted from blood, obtained at week 4, from a patient treated with tofacitinib. These receptors were obtained from a human donor with alopecia areata. CDR3s include the opening cysteine and the closing phenylalanine or tryptophan. D genes are given only for firm matches. Clone size is not always given. Where it is, it says once, few, many or a class for expanded clones.

V gene: TRBV29-1; J gene: TRBJ2-1; clone size: few; D gene: .; CDR3 protein: CSVETDYNEQFF; CDR3 DNA: TGCAGCGTTGAAACCGATTACAATGAGCAGTTCTTC
V gene: TRBV29-1; J gene: TRBJ2-3; clone size: .; D gene: .; CDR3 protein: CSVFGRLTDTQYF; CDR3 DNA: TGCAGCGTTTTCGGGAGACTAACAGATACGCAGTATTTT
V gene: TRBV2; J gene: TRBJ2-7; clone size: once; D gene: .; CDR3 protein: CASSEWGGSYEQYF; CDR3 DNA: TGTGCCAGCAGCGAATGGGGCGGTTCCTACGAGCAGTACTTC
V gene: TRBV29-1; J gene: TRBJ2-3; clone size: .; D gene: TRBD1; CDR3 protein: CSVPGQITDTQYF; CDR3 DNA: TGCAGCGTCCCGGGACAGATCACAGATACGCAGTATTTT
V gene: TRBV29-1; J gene: TRBJ1-2; clone size: once; D gene: .; CDR3 protein: CSVPRASRWGYTF; CDR3 DNA: TGCAGCGTCCCCCGGGCCTCCAGGTGGGGCTACACCTTC
V gene: TRBV30; J gene: TRBJ2-7; clone size: .; D gene: .; CDR3 protein: CACEGGTGYDPYEQYF; CDR3 DNA: TGTGCCTGCGAGGGCGGGACGGGATACGATCCCTACGAGCAGTACTTC
V gene: TRBV13; J gene: TRBJ2-3; clone size: .; D gene: .; CDR3 protein: CASSFTGSTDTQYF; CDR3 DNA: TGTGCCAGCAGCTTTACAGGATCCACAGATACGCAGTATTTT
V gene: TRBV2; J gene: TRBJ2-1; clone size: .; D gene: .; CDR3 protein: CASSYLLGDYNEQFF; CDR3 DNA: TGTGCCAGCAGCTACCTTCTCGGAGACTACAATGAGCAGTTCTTC
V gene: TRBV5-1; J gene: TRBJ1-1; clone size: .; D gene: .; CDR3 protein: CASSLWDGSEAFF; CDR3 DNA: TGCGCCAGCAGCTTGTGGGACGGGAGTGAAGCTTTCTTT
V gene: TRBV29-1; J gene: TRBJ1-2; clone size: .; D gene: TRBD1; CDR3 protein: CSVEAQGMRLGYTF; CDR3 DNA: TGCAGCGTTGAAGCACAGGGGATGAGGTTAGGCTACACCTTC
V gene: TRBV9; J gene: TRBJ2-1; clone size: .; D gene: .; CDR3 protein: CASSVAGGRGASEFF; CDR3 DNA: TGTGCCAGCAGCGTAGCTGGGGGTCGGGGCGCGTCGGAGTTCTTC
V gene: TRBV13; J gene: TRBJ2-7; clone size: .; D gene: .; CDR3 protein: CASSYSGVSGEQYF; CDR3 DNA: TGTGCCAGCAGCTACTCTGGAGTATCGGGCGAGCAGTACTTC
V gene: TRBV13; J gene: TRBJ1-4; clone size: once; D gene: .; CDR3 protein: CASSSSSDFFEKLFF; CDR3 DNA: TGTGCCAGCAGCTCATCATCGGACTTTTTTGAAAAACTGTTTTTT
V gene: TRBV29-1; J gene: TRBJ2-1; clone size: .; D gene: .; CDR3 protein: CSVETGETYNEQFF; CDR3 DNA: TGCAGCGTTGAGACTGGGGAGACATACAATGAGCAGTTCTTC
V gene: TRBV9; J gene: TRBJ2-3; clone size: .; D gene: TRBD1; CDR3 protein: CASSPGTANTDTQYF; CDR3 DNA: TGTGCCAGCAGCCCGGGGACAGCAAACACAGATACGCAGTATTTT
V gene: TRBV9; J gene: TRBJ2-3; clone size: .; D gene: .; CDR3 protein: CASSPRFRTGEETDTQYF; CDR3 DNA: TGTGCCAGCAGCCCCCGCTTTAGGACGGGAGAGGAAACAGATACGCAGTATTTT
V gene: TRBV7-8; J gene: TRBJ2-3; clone size: .; D gene: TRBD1; CDR3 protein: CASSLGQGMTDTQYF; CDR3 DNA: TGTGCCAGCAGCCTCGGACAGGGGATGACAGATACGCAGTATTTT
V gene: TRBV5-1; J gene: TRBJ2-1; clone size: few; D gene: TRBD1; CDR3 protein: CASSKGARDEQFF; CDR3 DNA: TGCGCCAGCAGCAAGGGGGCGCGGGATGAGCAGTTCTTC
V gene: TRBV28; J gene: TRBJ1-5; clone size: .; D gene: .; CDR3 protein: CASTWGGGQPQHF; CDR3 DNA: TGTGCCAGCACCTGGGGGGGAGGTCAGCCCCAGCATTTT
V gene: TRBV27; J gene: TRBJ1-1; clone size: .; D gene: .; CDR3 protein: CASSSGLALEAFF; CDR3 DNA: TGTGCCAGCAGTTCAGGACTGGCGCTTGAAGCTTTCTTT
V gene: TRBV4-1; J gene: TRBJ2-1; clone size: .; D gene: .; CDR3 protein: CASSQLPPSYNRYNEQFF; CDR3 DNA: TGCGCCAGCAGCCAACTCCCCCCGTCTTACAATCGGTACAATGAGCAGTTCTTC
V gene: TRBV9; J gene: TRBJ2-7; clone size: .; D gene: .; CDR3 protein: CASSLSPHSYEQYF; CDR3 DNA: TGTGCCAGCAGCCTCTCACCCCACTCCTACGAGCAGTACTTC
V gene: TRBV9; J gene: TRBJ2-7; clone size: medium-sized; D gene: .; CDR3 protein: CASAAGTDSPSYEQYF; CDR3 DNA: TGTGCCAGCGCGGCCGGGACGGACTCGCCATCATACGAGCAGTACTTC
V gene: TRBV9; J gene: TRBJ2-7; clone size: .; D gene: .; CDR3 protein: CASSVGWQGGDEQYF; CDR3 DNA: TGTGCCAGCAGCGTAGGTTGGCAGGGAGGCGACGAGCAGTACTTC
V gene: TRBV19; J gene: TRBJ2-2; clone size: .; D gene: TRBD2; CDR3 protein: CASSIVKYLAGFPSGELFF; CDR3 DNA: TGTGCCAGTAGTATAGTAAAGTACCTAGCGGGATTCCCTTCCGGGGAGCTGTTTTTT
V gene: TRBV29-1; J gene: TRBJ2-2; clone size: .; D gene: TRBD1; CDR3 protein: CSAWTGLTGELFF; CDR3 DNA: TGCAGCGCTTGGACAGGACTTACCGGGGAGCTGTTTTTT
V gene: TRBV7-9; J gene: TRBJ2-1; clone size: once; D gene: .; CDR3 protein: CASRPDLNEQFF; CDR3 DNA: TGTGCCAGCAGGCCTGATCTCAATGAGCAGTTCTTC
V gene: TRBV29-1; J gene: TRBJ1-2; clone size: .; D gene: .; CDR3 protein: CSVVSGNYGYTF; CDR3 DNA: TGCAGCGTTGTGTCAGGGAACTATGGCTACACCTTC